This T cell receptor beta chain comes out of a study of CD8 T cells in ankylosing spondylitis. Study outcomes and limitations: A motif of 7 to 9 highly homologous TCR beta variants was seen as apparently characteristic of ankylosing spondylitis blood.

On this clonotype itself: The antigen remains undetermined.

Unmatched junction bases numbered 1, after V lost 4 bases and J lost 0 bases. Looked up from germline, CDR1 is DFQATT and CDR2 is SNEGSKA (reference sequence). CDR3 length: 15 amino acids. With molecular barcodes, quantitative 5'-RACE was used to make the TCR beta libraries. Each CDR3 protein is one row after TCRdb ran MiXCR on the 5' RACE reads. Of about 220,000 distinct CDR3 sequences in the sample, about a sixth were seen once. The sequence derives from a male donor with ankylosing spondylitis. The sequenced material came from blood, either unsorted or a sorted T cell fraction (not recorded which). This chain links TRBV20-1 with TRBJ2-1, with 12 positions matching TRBD2. CDR3: CSAKTSGSSYNEQFF. CDR3 bases: TGCAGTGCTAAGACTAGCGGGAGCTCCTACAATGAGCAGTTCTTC.